Below are 26 T cell receptor beta chains sequenced from a single sample in a study of radiotherapy plus CTLA-4 blockade in lung cancer. TCRdb's copy holds only in-frame clones and misses some; the assay was immunoSEQ multiplex PCR. The sample carries about 40,000 clones, 65% to 90% recorded once. Sequenced material: peripheral blood, taken from a patient treated with radiotherapy plus ipilimumab. The receptors originated from a human donor with non-small cell lung cancer whose response to radiotherapy plus ipilimumab could not be evaluated.

The V gene is TRBV15, the J gene TRBJ2-2; 7 positions agree with TRBD2. CDR1 and CDR2 (germline): LNHNV, YYDKDF (reference sequence). The CDR3 extends over 15 amino acids. The J segment lost 5 bases and the V segment lost 6 bases, leaving 9 bases of the junction unmatched. CDR3 nucleotides: TGTGCCACCAGAGACGCTAGCGGACGAACCGGGGAGCTGTTTTTT. This codes for CATRDASGRTGELFF.

This clone has a single count. CDR3 amino acids: CASSVGLNNEQFF. CDR3 sequence (DNA): TGTGCCAGCAGCGTGGGACTTAACAATGAGCAGTTCTTC. The chain has TRBV11-2 and TRBJ2-1; D possibly corresponds to TRBD2 (6 bases). The CDR3 totals 13 residues. Germline V lookup: CDR1 SGHAT, CDR2 FQNNGV. The V end lost 5 bases, the J end lost 5 bases, and 10 bases lay between the germline ends.

This chain uses TRBV4-2 with TRBJ1-2, with TRBD1 matching over 9 bases. V lost 6 bases, J lost 5 bases, and 7 bases stayed unmatched. This CDR3 is 14 amino acids long. Germline assignment: CDR1 LGHNA and CDR2 YNFKEQ. CDR3 residues: CASRPTGGEYGYTF. The CDR3 bases are TGTGCCAGCAGACCGACAGGGGGGGAGTATGGCTACACCTTC.

The chain uses TRBV6-6 and TRBJ1-4, with 9 bases that match TRBD1. With 7 bases clipped from V and 4 bases from J, the junction kept 7 bases outside the gene matches. Germline loops: CDR1 MNHNY, CDR2 SVGAGI (reference sequence). The CDR3 sequence is 15 residues long. The CDR3 bases are TGTGCCAGCACCCTACAGGGGGCGGGTAATGAAAAACTGTTTTTT. It is translated as CASTLQGAGNEKLFF.

The chain combines TRBV6-1 with TRBJ1-5, with 8 positions matching TRBD1. Per the germline V gene, CDR1 is MNHNS and CDR2 is SASEGT. V dropped 5 bases and J dropped 6; count of bases not matched to a gene: 9. The CDR3 runs to 15 residues. The CDR3: CASSPGTGGTQPQHF. DNA of the CDR3: TGTGCCAGCAGTCCTGGGACAGGAGGGACTCAGCCCCAGCATTTT.

V gene TRBV13 combines with J gene TRBJ2-1; 12 bases map to TRBD2. Germline CDR1 is PRHDT and CDR2 is FYEKMQ (reference sequence). V shed 4 bases and J 8 bases; nucleotides not matched to a gene: 12. This CDR3 region has 17 residues. CDR3 in DNA: TGTGCCAGCAGCTCAGATGTACTAGCGGGAGGTTCCCATGAGCAGTTCTTC. Protein sequence: CASSSDVLAGGSHEQFF.

The rearrangement links TRBV5-8 to TRBJ2-5; TRBD2 agrees at 13 bases. V was clipped by 0 bases and J by 5 bases; unmatched bases: 7. This CDR3 is built from 17 residues. Germline V lookup: CDR1 SGHTS, CDR2 YDEGEE. The CDR3 sequence: CASSLGGLAGEGETQYF. The CDR3 DNA follows: TGTGCCAGCAGCTTGGGAGGACTAGCGGGAGAGGGTGAGACCCAGTACTTC.

The CDR3 region is CASSQAGLLSYNEQFF. The CDR3 DNA follows: TGCGCCAGCAGCCAAGCCGGACTACTCTCCTACAATGAGCAGTTCTTC. The V gene is TRBV4-3, the J gene TRBJ2-1; weak D call: TRBD2 (6 bases). V lost 1 base and J lost 0, with 10 bases in between. Per the germline V gene, CDR1 is LGHNA and CDR2 is YSLEER. CDR3 length: 16 residues.

This chain uses TRBV5-3 with TRBJ2-7; 7 nucleotides match TRBD1. TRBV5-3 is an ORF, and what it does is uncertain. This CDR3 region has 13 residues. V gave up 4 bases and J gave up 7 bases; unmatched junction bases: 8. CDR3 residues: CARSHGTGEEQYF. DNA for the CDR3: TGTGCCAGAAGCCATGGTACAGGGGAAGAGCAGTACTTC.

This rearrangement joins TRBV28 to TRBJ2-3; 8 nucleotides agree with TRBD2. Germline V CDR1 and CDR2: MDHEN, SYDVKM. This CDR3 is 17 amino acids long. J gave up 5 bases and V 5 bases, and 15 bases lay outside the gene matches. This CDR3 reads CASSPVGVGRALDTQYF. The CDR3, as DNA: TGTGCCAGCAGTCCGGTCGGGGTCGGGAGGGCCCTAGATACGCAGTATTTT.

In its sample, this clone was seen once. The chain has TRBV28 and TRBJ2-7, with TRBD1 matching over 10 bases. CDR1 is MDHEN, CDR2 SYDVKM, per germline. With V trimmed by 4 bases and J by 4 bases, 4 bases remained unmatched. The CDR3 spans 14 residues. The CDR3 reads CASSSGTGVYEQYF. The CDR3 DNA reads as TGTGCCAGCAGTTCCGGGACAGGGGTATACGAGCAGTACTTC. The whole variable domain, remainder taken from reference TRBV28 and TRBJ2-7, is DVKVTQSSRYLVKRTGEKVFLECVQDMDHENMFWYRQDPGLGLRLIYFSYDVKMKEKGDIPEGYSVSREKKERFSLILESASTNQTSMYLCASSSGTGVYEQYFGPGTRLTVT.

This clone qualifies as medium-sized. The genes are TRBV6-4 and TRBJ2-7; D not resolved. The CDR3 loop spans 13 amino acids. V was trimmed by 4 bases and J by 3 bases, leaving 10 bases between them. Germline assignment: CDR1 MRHNA and CDR2 SNTAGT. CDR3 DNA: TGTGCCAGCAGTGCCCTGGGCGACTACGAGCAGTACTTC. Residues: CASSALGDYEQYF.

The rearrangement uses TRBV11-2 and TRBJ2-5, with TRBD1 matching over 12 bases. Germline V gene data show CDR1 as SGHAT and CDR2 as FQNNGV. The CDR3 is 16 amino acids. The ends lost 5 bases at V and 5 bases at J; junction bases unmatched: 9. Here the CDR3 DNA reads TGTGCCAGCAGCGAAGTGGGACAGGGGGCAGCGGAGACCCAGTACTTC. Its translation: CASSEVGQGAAETQYF.

The chain is built from TRBV7-8 and TRBJ1-5, with D hard to call. V was shortened by 4 bases and J by 4 bases, with 5 bases between the two germline ends. The CDR3 loop spans 12 amino acids. Germline values: CDR1 SGHVS, CDR2 FQNEAQ. The CDR3: CASSSLNQPQHF. The CDR3 region has the DNA TGTGCCAGCAGCTCCTTAAATCAGCCCCAGCATTTT.

V gene TRBV5-1 combines with J gene TRBJ1-2; TRBD1 matches 7 bases. Trimming cost V 0 bases and J 4 bases; bases outside gene matches: 12. The CDR3 consists of 17 residues. Germline CDR1 SGHRS, CDR2 YFSETQ. DNA of the CDR3: TGCGCCAGCAGCTTGGGTGGGACAGCCCAGCTATCCTATGGCTACACCTTC. Protein sequence: CASSLGGTAQLSYGYTF.

V and J are TRBV29-1 and TRBJ2-2; TRBD1 might be the D (6 bases). The V end was cut by 2 bases, the J end by 6 bases, with 16 bases between. The CDR3 has 15 amino acids. Germline CDR1 and CDR2: SQVTM and ANQGSEA. This CDR3 reads CSVEMPGWGPGELFF. The CDR3 DNA sequence: TGCAGCGTTGAAATGCCGGGATGGGGGCCCGGGGAGCTGTTTTTT.

The chain couples TRBV27 to TRBJ1-6; possibly TRBD1 for D (5 bases). This CDR3 has 15 residues. Germline-derived CDR1 and CDR2 are MNHEY and SMNVEV (reference sequence). V gave up 3 bases and J gave up 10 bases, with 16 bases separating them. The CDR3: CASSFLAGSGSPLHF. The CDR3 nucleotides are TGTGCCAGCAGTTTCCTGGCAGGGTCAGGGTCACCCCTCCACTTT.

This clone was seen just once. The chain uses TRBV23-1 and TRBJ1-5, with D uncertain. TRBV23-1 is noted as an ORF with a role that remains uncertain. The V gene lost 4 bases and the J gene lost 0 bases, with 16 bases spanning the gap. The CDR3 length is 17 residues. The CDR3 sequence: CASSPDYPEYSNQPQHF. In nucleotides, the CDR3 is TGCGCCAGCAGTCCCGACTACCCCGAATATAGCAATCAGCCCCAGCATTTT.

This clone was seen only once. The rearrangement joins TRBV28 to TRBJ2-7; TRBD2 aligns across 9 bases. CDR3 length: 14 residues. Trimming removed 7 bases from V and 2 bases from J; junction bases left unmatched: 6. Germline V gene lookup returns CDR1 MDHEN and CDR2 SYDVKM. CDR3 in DNA: TGTGCCAGCACTAGCGGGATCTTAGCCTACGAGCAGTACTTC. Its protein is CASTSGILAYEQYF.

The chain recombines TRBV7-9 with TRBJ1-1; D gene uncertain. The CDR3 consists of 15 residues. CDR1 is SEHNR and CDR2 is FQNEAQ in the germline V gene (reference sequence). The ends were cut back, 4 bases at V and 2 bases at J, with 14 bases in the middle. CDR3 coding DNA: TGTGCCAGCAGCTCCTACCAGCGGGGTAACACTGAAGCTTTCTTT. Its protein product is CASSSYQRGNTEAFF.

Details on this clone: Other DNA sequences within the sample encode an identical CDR3. The chain joins TRBV18 to TRBJ2-1; maybe TRBD2 (5 bases). Germline values: CDR1 KGHSH, CDR2 LQKENI. V lost 6 bases and J lost 0, with 9 bases in between. There are 14 residues in the CDR3. The CDR3 DNA reads as TGTGCCAGCTCGTCCACTAGCTCCTACAATGAGCAGTTCTTC. Its translation is CASSSTSSYNEQFF.

The rearrangement joins TRBV28 to TRBJ2-1; D not certain. The CDR3 sequence is 14 residues long. V was clipped by 6 bases and J by 1 base, with 10 bases between them. Germline V CDR1 and CDR2: MDHEN, SYDVKM. CDR3 loop: CASSPPESYNEQFF. The CDR3 bases are TGTGCCAGCAGCCCTCCAGAATCCTACAATGAGCAGTTCTTC.

The chain couples TRBV7-2 to TRBJ1-2; maybe TRBD1 (6 bases). V lost 5 bases, J lost 8 bases, and 15 bases lay in between. The CDR3 runs 13 residues. In germline, CDR1 is SGHTA, CDR2 FQGNSA. CDR3 residues: CASSPGASGGYTF. DNA of the CDR3: TGTGCCAGCAGCCCAGGGGCCTCCGGGGGCTACACCTTC.

The DNA of the CDR3 is TGTGCCAGCAGGACCCACGGGGGGGGGTACGAGCAGTACTTC. As protein: CASRTHGGGYEQYF. The V gene is TRBV7-8, the J gene TRBJ2-7, with 8 bases fitting TRBD2. The germline CDR1 and CDR2 sequences are SGHVS and FQNEAQ. V shed 6 bases and J 4 bases; nucleotides not matched to a gene: 8. CDR3 length: 14 amino acids.

This chain uses TRBV7-9 with TRBJ2-1, with TRBD2 as a possible D gene (7 bases). The CDR3 consists of 13 residues. CDR1 is SEHNR, CDR2 FQNEAQ, per germline (reference sequence). V dropped 3 bases and J dropped 8 bases, with 11 bases sitting between them. CDR3 sequence (DNA): TGTGCCAGCAGCTTGGGAGGGGGAGATGAGCAGTTCTTC. Protein product: CASSLGGGDEQFF.

The V and J genes are TRBV6-5 and TRBJ1-1; D remains unclear. Germline loops: CDR1 MNHEY, CDR2 SVGAGI. This CDR3 is built from 14 residues. V lost 8 bases and J 8 bases, leaving 21 bases between the germline ends. CDR3 DNA: TGTGCCAGCGCGCGATCCGGGGAGTCGACCGAAGCTTTCTTT. Encoded protein: CASARSGESTEAFF.